This record covers a single TCR beta chain. The sample belongs to a study of T cell changes during pregnancy in multiple sclerosis. Trimming left V 8 bases short and J 2 bases short, with 12 bases between. CDR1 is MNHEY, CDR2 SVGAGI, per germline. The CDR3 is 13 residues long. Produced via immunoSEQ multiplex PCR; TCRdb's table is partial and in-frame only. The sample shows 83,000 or so clones, over 85% of them seen only once. Sequenced here: peripheral blood, sampled after pregnancy. The V call is TRBV6-5, the J call TRBJ2-5; D is uncertain. This receptor was identified in a female donor in good health, enrolled as a control in a pregnancy study. CDR3 sequence reads: CASSIRMQETQYF. The CDR3 region has the DNA TGTGCCAGCTCAATTAGAATGCAAGAGACCCAGTACTTC.